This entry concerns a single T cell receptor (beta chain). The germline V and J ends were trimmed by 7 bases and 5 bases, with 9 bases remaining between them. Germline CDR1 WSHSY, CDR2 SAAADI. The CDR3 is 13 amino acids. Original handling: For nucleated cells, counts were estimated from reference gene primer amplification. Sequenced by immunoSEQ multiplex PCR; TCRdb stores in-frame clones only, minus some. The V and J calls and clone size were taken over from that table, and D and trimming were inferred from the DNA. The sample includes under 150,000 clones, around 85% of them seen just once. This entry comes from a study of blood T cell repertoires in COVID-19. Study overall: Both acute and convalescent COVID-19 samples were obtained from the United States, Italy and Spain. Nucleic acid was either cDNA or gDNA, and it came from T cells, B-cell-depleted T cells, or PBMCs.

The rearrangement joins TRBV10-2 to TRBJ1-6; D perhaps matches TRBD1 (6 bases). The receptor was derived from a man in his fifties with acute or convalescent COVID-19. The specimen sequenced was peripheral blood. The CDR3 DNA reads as TGCGCCAGCAATCGACAGGATAATTCACCCCTCCACTTT. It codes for CASNRQDNSPLHF.